The next 27 T cell receptor beta chains were all read from a single sample in a study of cytomegalovirus exposure and HLA in healthy donors. The PCR used 60 Vbeta and 13 Jbeta primers. Sequencing used immunoSEQ multiplex PCR; TCRdb keeps in-frame clones, though not all of them. The top ten clones hold around 5.6% of a sample with some 150,000 clones, around 84% of them seen once. Sequences were obtained from PBMCs. Receptors originate from a woman between 35 and 50 years old in good health and CMV-seropositive.

This clone was counted a few times. The chain carries TRBV29-1 and TRBJ2-7; 15 positions agree with TRBD2. CDR3 size: 15 residues. V dropped 7 bases and J dropped 7; count of bases not matched to a gene: 11. Germline CDR1 SQVTM, CDR2 ANQGSEA. The CDR3 DNA reads TGCAGCGCTGGGACTAGCGGGAGGTCGACTCGAGAGCAGTACTTC. This sequence encodes CSAGTSGRSTREQYF.

V gene TRBV6-5 combines with J gene TRBJ1-1, with 9 bases fitting TRBD1. The CDR3 length is 14 residues. V lost 5 bases to trimming and J lost 3 bases; unmatched junction nucleotides: 4. The germline V gene has CDR1 MNHEY and CDR2 SVGAGI. CDR3 sequence reads: CASSTQGAYTEAFF. In DNA form, the CDR3 reads TGTGCCAGCAGTACACAGGGGGCATACACTGAAGCTTTCTTT.

This clone was counted between two and nine times. The chain carries TRBV6-1 and TRBJ1-3, with D tentatively TRBD1 (5 bases). Trimming removed 0 bases from V and 0 bases from J, with 15 bases in between. This CDR3 has 18 amino acids. Germline V gene sequence: CDR1 MNHNS, CDR2 SASEGT. DNA for the CDR3: TGTGCCAGCAGTGAAGCGGCCCCTCAAGGGGTCTCTGGAAACACCATATATTTT. Its translation: CASSEAAPQGVSGNTIYF.

CDR3 nucleotide sequence: TGTGCCACCATAGGACAGGGTTCGGACGAGCAGTACTTC. Residues: CATIGQGSDEQYF. The genes are TRBV2 and TRBJ2-7, with TRBD1 matching over 8 bases. Germline assignment: CDR1 SNHLY and CDR2 FYNNEI. V dropped 10 bases and J dropped 5; count of bases not matched to a gene: 10. The CDR3 sequence is 13 residues long.

V is TRBV30 and J is TRBJ1-2; maybe TRBD1 (6 bases). The CDR3 has 13 amino acids. CDR1 is GTSNPN and CDR2 is SVGIG in the germline V gene (reference sequence). The V gene lost 5 bases and the J gene lost 8 bases, with 18 bases spanning the gap. The CDR3, as DNA: TGTGCCTGGGCCCTACAGGGTTTCGGGGGCTACACCTTC. This encodes CAWALQGFGGYTF.

This chain connects TRBV27 to TRBJ1-5, with 12 nucleotides matching TRBD1. Germline V gene sequence: CDR1 MNHEY, CDR2 SMNVEV (reference sequence). Losses at the gene ends were 5 bases for V and 2 bases for J; bases not matched to a gene: 10. The CDR3 runs to 18 residues. The DNA of the CDR3 is TGTGCCAGCAGTACTCGCGGGACAGGGGGCATAGGCAATCAGCCCCAGCATTTT. It translates to CASSTRGTGGIGNQPQHF.

The gene calls are TRBV6-6 and TRBJ1-1; D uncertain. Germline V gene sequence: CDR1 MNHNY, CDR2 SVGAGI (reference sequence). CDR3 length equals 13 residues. V lost 1 base and J 3 bases, leaving 6 bases between the germline ends. The CDR3 DNA is TGTGCCAGCAGTTACTGGGAGGACACTGAAGCTTTCTTT. This encodes CASSYWEDTEAFF.

The chain uses TRBV6-4 and TRBJ2-1; 9 bases are shared with TRBD1. This CDR3 has 16 amino acids. Germline CDR1 MRHNA, CDR2 SNTAGT. V lost 3 bases, J lost 6 bases, and 9 bases stayed unmatched. Here the CDR3 reads CASSESTGGASNEQFF. In DNA form, the CDR3 reads TGTGCCAGCAGTGAGTCCACAGGGGGCGCTTCCAATGAGCAGTTCTTC.

The chain recombines TRBV10-2 with TRBJ2-1; 8 nucleotides match TRBD2. Germline lookup yields CDR1 WSHSY and CDR2 SAAADI. The junction had 7 bases not matched to a gene; V was cut back by 3 bases and J by 6 bases. This CDR3 comprises 15 residues. CDR3 in amino acids: CASSDTSGAVNEQFF. The DNA of the CDR3 is TGCGCCAGCAGTGACACTAGCGGAGCTGTCAATGAGCAGTTCTTC.

The V gene is TRBV7-2, the J gene TRBJ2-3, with a tentative D call TRBD2 (6 bases). This CDR3 spans 16 amino acids. Trimming cost V 2 bases and J 0 bases, with 12 bases left between them. Germline V CDR1 and CDR2: SGHTA, FQGNSA. The CDR3, as DNA: TGTGCCAGCAGCTTACGGCGGCGGGGAAGCACAGATACGCAGTATTTT. This gives the protein CASSLRRRGSTDTQYF. The complete variable domain, with remaining parts taken from reference TRBV7-2 and TRBJ2-3, reads GAGVSQSPSNKVTEKGKDVELRCDPISGHTALYWYRQSLGQGLEFLIYFQGNSAPDKSGLPSDRFSAERTGGSVSTLTIQRTQQEDSAVYLCASSLRRRGSTDTQYFGPGTRLTVL.

This chain connects TRBV27 to TRBJ2-6; 10 positions match TRBD1. V lost 5 bases to trimming and J lost 2 bases; unmatched junction nucleotides: 15. CDR3 size: 20 residues. Per the germline V gene, CDR1 is MNHEY and CDR2 is SMNVEV (reference sequence). CDR3 nucleotides: TGTGCCAGCAGTCAAAAACGACAGGGGGCGCGATTAACTGGGGCCAACGTCCTGACTTTC. Translating gives CASSQKRQGARLTGANVLTF. Supplemented by reference TRBV27 and TRBJ2-6, the full variable domain reads EAQVTQNPRYLITVTGKKLTVTCSQNMNHEYMSWYRQDPGLGLRQIYYSMNVEVTDKGDVPEGYKVSRKEKRNFPLILESPSPNQTSLYFCASSQKRQGARLTGANVLTFGAGSRLTVL.

V usage is TRBV6-5 and J usage is TRBJ2-7; D unresolved. V was trimmed by 6 bases and J by 3 bases, leaving 12 bases between them. Germline V gene lookup returns CDR1 MNHEY and CDR2 SVGAGI. The length of the CDR3 is 13 residues. This chain's CDR3 is CASSHGPHYEQYF. The CDR3 bases are TGTGCCAGCAGCCATGGGCCACACTACGAGCAGTACTTC.

The V and J genes are TRBV28 and TRBJ2-3, with TRBD2 matching over 12 bases. Germline CDR1 reads MDHEN; CDR2 reads SYDVKM. The ends lost 3 bases at V and 6 bases at J; junction bases unmatched: 4. This CDR3 region has 15 residues. Here the CDR3 DNA reads TGTGCCAGCAGTTTGCCGGGACTAGCGGGTGATACGCAGTATTTT. It yields the protein CASSLPGLAGDTQYF.

V and J are TRBV5-1 and TRBJ2-1, with D unresolved. CDR3 length: 12 residues. Per the germline V gene, CDR1 is SGHRS and CDR2 is YFSETQ. Deletions cut 2 bases from V and 7 bases from J, with 7 bases between. CDR3 nucleotides: TGCGCCAGCAGCTTTTCCGGGAATGAGCAGTTCTTC. As protein: CASSFSGNEQFF.

The chain employs TRBV19 and TRBJ2-1; D is perhaps TRBD1 (6 bases). Per the germline V gene, CDR1 is LNHDA and CDR2 is SQIVND (reference sequence). The CDR3 runs 13 residues. V lost 10 bases, J lost 5 bases, and 15 bases lay in between. In DNA, the CDR3 is TGTGCCACGAGGGGGAGAGGGGACAATGAGCAGTTCTTC. Translation: CATRGRGDNEQFF.

This chain connects TRBV19 to TRBJ2-1; the D is unclear. The CDR3 is 16 residues long. Trimming removed 1 base from V and 3 bases from J, with 13 bases in between. Germline V lookup: CDR1 LNHDA, CDR2 SQIVND (reference sequence). CDR3 amino acids: CASSIGPAAGYNEQFF. In DNA form, the CDR3 reads TGTGCCAGTAGTATAGGCCCCGCGGCCGGCTACAATGAGCAGTTCTTC.

Only one count was recorded for this clone. The chain is built from TRBV7-2 and TRBJ2-1, with 9 nucleotides matching TRBD2. Germline V CDR1 and CDR2: SGHTA, FQGNSA. The V segment lost 3 bases and the J segment 6 bases; nucleotides outside the gene matches: 6. This CDR3 comprises 15 residues. The CDR3: CASSFMASGTNEQFF. CDR3 coding DNA: TGTGCCAGCAGCTTTATGGCTAGCGGGACCAATGAGCAGTTCTTC.

The chain carries TRBV16 and TRBJ2-7; the match to TRBD2 covers 7 bases. Unmatched junction bases numbered 1, after V lost 0 bases and J lost 5 bases. This CDR3 has 13 amino acids. CDR1 is KGHSY and CDR2 is FQNENV in the germline V gene. In DNA, the CDR3 is TGTGCCAGCAGCCAATCTGGGGGGGACGAGCAGTACTTC. Protein: CASSQSGGDEQYF.

The V gene is TRBV29-1, the J gene TRBJ2-3; no reliable D call. The V end lost 7 bases, the J end lost 6 bases, and 5 bases lay between the germline ends. The CDR3 consists of 9 residues. Germline CDR1 reads SQVTM; CDR2 reads ANQGSEA. CDR3 loop: CSAADTQYF. In nucleotides, the CDR3 is TGCAGCGCCGCGGATACGCAGTATTTT.

The J gene is TRBJ2-6, the V gene TRBV5-1; D not resolved. CDR1 and CDR2 (germline): SGHRS, YFSETQ. V lost 2 bases, J lost 0 bases, and 12 bases lay in between. This CDR3 region has 17 residues. This chain's CDR3 is CASSFKQQSSGANVLTF. In DNA, the CDR3 is TGCGCCAGCAGCTTTAAACAGCAAAGCTCTGGGGCCAACGTCCTGACTTTC.

This clone has more than one count but fewer than ten. This chain connects TRBV27 to TRBJ2-2, with TRBD2 matching over 8 bases. J gave up 2 bases and V 6 bases, and 5 bases lay outside the gene matches. The germline V gene has CDR1 MNHEY and CDR2 SMNVEV (reference sequence). The CDR3 is 15 residues long. The CDR3 region has the DNA TGTGCCAGCAGCCGTAGCGGGATTAACACCGGGGAGCTGTTTTTT. Translating it yields CASSRSGINTGELFF.

The chain couples TRBV10-1 to TRBJ2-5, with a tentative D call TRBD1 (6 bases). The CDR3 loop spans 15 amino acids. V was cut by 4 bases and J by 1 base, with 13 bases left in between. Germline values: CDR1 WNHNN, CDR2 SYGVQD (reference sequence). The CDR3 loop reads CASSGNREGQETQYF. The CDR3 bases are TGCGCCAGCAGTGGGAACAGGGAAGGCCAAGAGACCCAGTACTTC.

In this sample, this clone turned up once. The chain is built from TRBV7-9 and TRBJ1-1, with TRBD1 matching over 9 bases. The germline CDR1 and CDR2 sequences are SEHNR and FQNEAQ (reference sequence). Trimming at V came to 5 bases and at J to 2 bases, leaving 6 bases not matched to a gene. The CDR3 runs 15 residues. The CDR3 reads CASSKGQGINTEAFF. In DNA form, the CDR3 reads TGTGCCAGCAGCAAAGGACAGGGGATCAACACTGAAGCTTTCTTT.

V is TRBV7-8 and J is TRBJ1-2, with a possible D match to TRBD1 (5 bases). The V end was cut by 5 bases, the J end by 2 bases, with 18 bases between. The germline CDR1 and CDR2 sequences are SGHVS and FQNEAQ. The CDR3 covers 16 residues. This CDR3 reads CASSPSRGRENYGYTF. The DNA for the CDR3 is TGTGCCAGCAGCCCCAGCCGGGGGAGGGAAAACTATGGCTACACCTTC. Full variable domain (rest looked up from reference TRBV7-8 and TRBJ1-2): GAGVSQSPRYKVAKRGQDVALRCDPISGHVSLFWYQQALGQGPEFLTYFQNEAQLDKSGLPSDRFFAERPEGSVSTLKIQRTQQEDSAVYLCASSPSRGRENYGYTFGSGTRLTVV.

This clone was detected once. The chain couples TRBV6-1 to TRBJ2-1, with 12 bases matching TRBD2. V gave up 3 bases and J gave up 8 bases; unmatched junction bases: 8. The CDR3 has 16 amino acids. Germline CDR1 is MNHNS and CDR2 is SASEGT. In DNA form, the CDR3 reads TGTGCCAGCAGTGATCGTCTAGCGGGAGGGCCCGATGAGCAGTTCTTC. Amino acids: CASSDRLAGGPDEQFF.

The chain joins TRBV5-1 to TRBJ1-4; TRBD1 might be the D (6 bases). This CDR3 is built from 16 residues. With 4 bases removed from V and 8 bases from J, the gap between germline ends came to 21 bases. In germline, CDR1 is SGHRS, CDR2 YFSETQ. CDR3 nucleotide sequence: TGCGCCAGCAGCGCTGGAGGGCGGGGGGCGAAAGAAAAACTGTTTTTT. Encoded protein: CASSAGGRGAKEKLFF. The variable domain in full, with the rest retrieved from reference TRBV5-1 and TRBJ1-4, is KAGVTQTPRYLIKTRGQQVTLSCSPISGHRSVSWYQQTPGQGLQFLFEYFSETQRNKGNFPGRFSGRQFSNSRSEMNVSTLELGDSALYLCASSAGGRGAKEKLFFGSGTQLSVL.

J is TRBJ1-5 and V is TRBV5-1, with D possibly being TRBD1 (5 bases). This CDR3 has 15 residues. The V gene lost 0 bases and the J gene lost 2 bases, with 9 bases spanning the gap. Germline V lookup: CDR1 SGHRS, CDR2 YFSETQ. The CDR3 region is CASSLAGDGNQPQHF. The CDR3 bases are TGCGCCAGCAGCTTGGCGGGGGATGGCAATCAGCCCCAGCATTTT.